One T cell receptor beta chain is described in this entry. The antigen is not known. Time point indicated: week 23, last vaccination. It was 300 ug of mutant IDH1 20-mer peptide that made up each vaccine dose, given with topical imiquimod. Profiled with immunoSEQ multiplex PCR; TCRdb holds only in-frame clones, not every one. In the table there are tens of thousands of clones, under 90% of which are singletons. The record originates from a study of a mutant IDH1 vaccine in newly diagnosed glioma. At the level of the study: Previous treatment comprised radiotherapy, temozolomide, or both, mostly both.

Trimming pared 4 bases from V and 1 base from J, leaving 16 bases between. The CDR3 loop spans 16 amino acids. Germline-derived CDR1 and CDR2 are MNHEY and SVGAGI. Study-level findings and limits: The occurrence of vaccine-induced immune responses was seen in over 85% of patients.

The sequence came from a man younger than 35 with glioma. The V gene is TRBV6-5, the J gene TRBJ1-1; TRBD1 is a possible D gene (6 bases). The material was PBMCs, obtained from a glioma patient whose treatment included an IDH1 peptide vaccine. The CDR3 reads CASSSRGYATNTEAFF. CDR3 in DNA: TGTGCCAGCAGTTCGAGGGGGTACGCTACGAACACTGAAGCTTTCTTT.